A single sample gave rise to the 8 T cell receptor beta chains below, sequenced in a study of T-cell reconstitution after alpha-beta-depleted transplantation in children. Unique molecular identifiers were used in preparing the TCRbeta library. From the PCR reads, TCRdb called clonotypes with MiXCR, one entry per CDR3 protein. The repertoire holds about 420,000 distinct CDR3 sequences, with approximately 11% as singletons. Here the sequenced sample was PBMCs from the stem cell graft donor, taken from the stem cell graft. Receptors originate from a human donor who donated a stem cell graft to a child with acute myeloid leukemia.

This clonotype was picked up many times. J is TRBJ2-5 and V is TRBV5-6; weak D call: TRBD1 (6 bases). V was clipped by 3 bases and J by 1 base, with 10 bases between them. The CDR3 length is 14 residues. Germline loops: CDR1 SGHDT, CDR2 YYEEEE. CDR3 amino acids: CASSYLTGQETQYF. The CDR3 nucleotides read TGTGCCAGCAGCTACCTGACAGGCCAAGAGACCCAGTACTTC.

This rearrangement joins TRBV12-3 or TRBV12-4 to TRBJ2-7, with TRBD2 matching 10 bases. This CDR3 has 14 residues. The junction had 7 bases not matched to a gene; V was cut back by 6 bases and J by 5 bases. In DNA, the CDR3 is TGTGCCAGCAGGTCTAGCGGGAGTCACCACGAGCAGTACTTC. It is translated as CASRSSGSHHEQYF.

This clonotype has a handful of counts. The V gene is TRBV18, the J gene TRBJ2-1, with 11 nucleotides matching TRBD2. V was pared by 2 bases and J by 5 bases, with 8 bases of the junction left unmatched. Germline assignment: CDR1 KGHSH and CDR2 LQKENI. The CDR3 consists of 17 residues. CDR3 sequence: CASSPGLAGGSNNEQFF. DNA for the CDR3: TGTGCCAGCTCACCAGGACTAGCGGGCGGATCAAACAATGAGCAGTTCTTC.

This clonotype was seen more than once but under ten times. The chain employs TRBV11-2 and TRBJ2-2, with D hard to call. CDR1 and CDR2 (germline): SGHAT, FQNNGV. The CDR3 is 15 residues long. The ends were cut back, 4 bases at V and 6 bases at J, with 15 bases in the middle. CDR3 nucleotides: TGTGCCAGCAGCTCAAGGGTGAGCTATTCCGGGGAGCTGTTTTTT. Its protein is CASSSRVSYSGELFF.

Only a few counts were recorded for this clonotype. The V gene is TRBV29-1, the J gene TRBJ1-1; D is unresolved. The CDR3 loop spans 13 amino acids. Trimming stripped 4 bases from V and 1 base from J, with 10 bases between. The V gene's germline CDR1 is SQVTM and CDR2 ANQGSEA. The DNA for the CDR3 is TGCAGCGTTGCGATTTTTGGGAACACTGAAGCTTTCTTT. It encodes CSVAIFGNTEAFF.

This sequence joins TRBV15 and TRBJ2-3, with 7 bases aligning to TRBD2. Germline lookup yields CDR1 LNHNV and CDR2 YYDKDF (reference sequence). The CDR3 has 15 residues. V lost 1 base, J lost 3 bases, and 4 bases stayed unmatched. The CDR3 nucleotides read TGTGCCACCAGCAGAGGGGAGGGAGCTACAGATACGCAGTATTTT. Translating it yields CATSRGEGATDTQYF. Based on the CDR3 plus reference TRBV15 and TRBJ2-3, the full variable domain is DAMVIQNPRYQVTQFGKPVTLSCSQTLNHNVMYWYQQKSSQAPKLLFHYYDKDFNNEADTPDNFQSRRPNTSFCFLDIRSPGLGDTAMYLCATSRGEGATDTQYFGPGTRLTVL.

The genes are TRBV4-1 and TRBJ1-5, with D possibly matching TRBD1 (5 bases). Per germline, CDR1 MGHRA and CDR2 YSYEKL. V lost 5 bases and J lost 7, with 18 bases in between. The CDR3 is 15 residues long. CDR3 amino acids: CASSWEGAAGQPQHF. The CDR3 coding sequence is TGCGCCAGCAGCTGGGAAGGGGCTGCCGGGCAGCCCCAGCATTTT.

The sample holds many counts of this clonotype. The V gene is TRBV12-3 or TRBV12-4, the J gene TRBJ1-4; D gene unclear. CDR3 size: 13 residues. Trimming shortened V by 2 bases and J by 4 bases, and 5 bases separated the two germline ends. CDR3 sequence reads: CASSLQNNEKLFF. The CDR3 coding sequence is TGTGCCAGCAGTTTACAGAATAATGAAAAACTGTTTTTT.